A selection of T cell receptor beta chains follows, all from one sample in a study of blood T cell repertoires in COVID-19. Assay: immunoSEQ multiplex PCR; the TCRdb copy retains only in-frame clones and omits some. The sample contains 40,000 to 50,000 clones, approximately 80% of which appear only once. Sequencing used peripheral blood. These receptors were collected from a man between 45 and 60 years old with active COVID-19. Both conserved end residues are part of each CDR3. The D gene is left open where the match is weak. The size field is filled for only some rows; it gives once, few, many or a size class.

j_gene | d_gene | len | abundance | v_gene | CDR3aa | CDR3nt
TRBJ1-6 | TRBD1 | 18 | . | TRBV27 | CASSLSPPGQRVNSPLHF | TGTGCCAGCAGTTTATCCCCCCCGGGACAGAGAGTAAATTCACCCCTCCACTTT
TRBJ2-1 | . | 13 | . | TRBV12-3/TRBV12-4 | CASSLKGVGEQFF | TGTGCCAGCAGTTTAAAGGGAGTCGGTGAGCAGTTCTTC
TRBJ1-1 | . | 14 | . | TRBV19 | CASSLGGFGTEAFF | TGTGCCAGTAGCCTTGGGGGCTTTGGCACTGAAGCTTTCTTT
TRBJ1-1 | TRBD1 | 10 | . | TRBV29-1 | CSADRQGPHF | TGCAGCGCTGATAGACAGGGGCCGCACTTT
TRBJ1-5 | . | 13 | . | TRBV11-1 | CASSLVPHQPQHF | TGTGCCAGCAGCTTAGTCCCTCATCAGCCCCAGCATTTT
TRBJ2-7 | . | 12 | medium-sized | TRBV12-3/TRBV12-4 | CASSSGFYEQYF | TGTGCCAGCAGTTCCGGGTTCTACGAGCAGTACTTC
TRBJ2-7 | TRBD1 | 15 | . | TRBV9 | CASSVGDRVGNEQYF | TGTGCCAGCAGCGTAGGGGACAGGGTGGGAAACGAGCAGTACTTC
TRBJ1-2 | . | 14 | . | TRBV7-9 | CASSTDIPSSGYTF | TGTGCCAGCAGCACAGACATACCATCGAGTGGCTACACCTTC
TRBJ1-1 | TRBD1 | 14 | . | TRBV11-3 | CASSWTGRNTEAFF | TGTGCCAGCAGCTGGACAGGGCGCAACACTGAAGCTTTCTTT
TRBJ2-5 | TRBD2 | 16 | . | TRBV6-5 | CASSYSPTSLSWTQYF | TGTGCCAGCAGTTACTCCCCGACTAGCCTCTCATGGACCCAGTACTTC
TRBJ1-2 | TRBD1 | 15 | . | TRBV3-1/TRBV3-2 | CASSQRTGQNYGYTF | TGTGCCAGCAGCCAGAGGACAGGGCAGAACTATGGCTACACCTTC
TRBJ1-2 | TRBD1 | 12 | once | TRBV3-1/TRBV3-2 | CASTYGQVGYTF | TGTGCCAGCACCTATGGACAGGTTGGCTACACCTTC
TRBJ2-1 | TRBD1 | 15 | few | TRBV27 | CASSLEGQAYNEQFF | TGTGCCAGCAGTTTAGAGGGACAGGCCTACAATGAGCAGTTCTTC
TRBJ1-3 | . | 16 | few | TRBV18 | CASSPQTVTSGNTIYF | TGTGCCAGCTCACCACAGACAGTAACCTCTGGAAACACCATATATTTT
TRBJ2-1 | TRBD2 | 16 | . | TRBV13 | CASSSRTSTFYNEQFF | TGTGCCAGCAGCAGTCGGACTAGCACCTTTTACAATGAGCAGTTCTTC
TRBJ2-1 | TRBD1 | 15 | . | TRBV7-9 | CASSPTGVPYNEQFF | TGTGCCAGCAGCCCTACAGGGGTTCCCTACAATGAGCAGTTCTTC
TRBJ2-1 | . | 13 | . | TRBV27 | CASSPRTPPEAFF | TGTGCCAGCAGTCCCCGGACTCCACCTGAGGCGTTCTTC
TRBJ2-2 | . | 15 | once | TRBV3-1/TRBV3-2 | CASSQADKNTGELFF | TGTGCCAGCAGCCAAGCAGACAAGAACACCGGGGAGCTGTTTTTT
TRBJ1-2 | . | 16 | . | TRBV5-4 | CASSPQGGASNYGYTF | TGTGCCAGCAGCCCGCAAGGAGGGGCAAGCAACTATGGCTACACCTTC
TRBJ1-2 | TRBD1 | 15 | . | TRBV11-2 | CASSLIPGGWTGYTF | TGTGCCAGCAGCTTAATCCCAGGGGGCTGGACTGGCTACACCTTC
TRBJ2-4 | . | 14 | . | TRBV28 | CASSLGARQNIQYF | TGTGCCAGCAGTTTAGGGGCCAGACAAAACATTCAGTACTTC
TRBJ2-7 | TRBD1 | 15 | medium-sized | TRBV6-5 | CASSYSAGGSYEQYF | TGTGCCAGCAGTTACTCGGCAGGGGGCTCCTACGAGCAGTACTTC
TRBJ2-6 | . | 14 | . | TRBV30 | CAWSRGQGANVLTF | TGTGCCTGGAGCCGCGGACAGGGGGCCAACGTCCTGACTTTC
TRBJ1-5 | TRBD1 | 16 | few | TRBV24-1 | CATSAGTVYSNQPQHF | TGTGCCACCTCAGCCGGGACAGTATATAGCAATCAGCCCCAGCATTTT
TRBJ1-3 | TRBD1 | 17 | . | TRBV6-6 | CASSRDRQGISGNTIYF | TGTGCCAGCAGTCGGGACAGACAGGGGATCTCTGGAAACACCATATATTTT
TRBJ2-5 | TRBD1 | 14 | once | TRBV6-2/TRBV6-3 | CASSYSTGGETQYF | TGTGCCAGCAGTTACTCGACAGGGGGAGAGACCCAGTACTTC
TRBJ1-1 | TRBD1 | 14 | . | TRBV7-3 | CASSRDSLNTEAFF | TGTGCCAGCAGCCGGGACAGCTTGAACACTGAAGCTTTCTTT
TRBJ2-3 | . | 14 | . | TRBV24-1 | CATSGTGRLDTQYF | TGTGCCACCAGTGGGACTGGTAGGTTAGATACGCAGTATTTT
TRBJ1-1 | TRBD1 | 15 | . | TRBV7-9 | CASSKGQDGDTEAFF | TGTGCCAGCAGCAAAGGACAGGACGGGGACACTGAAGCTTTCTTT
TRBJ2-5 | TRBD2 | 15 | . | TRBV9 | CASSVAAGGQETQYF | TGTGCCAGCAGCGTAGCGGCGGGGGGGCAGGAGACCCAGTACTTC
TRBJ2-1 | TRBD2 | 15 | . | TRBV2 | CATSKGGSNYNEQFF | TGTGCCACCTCTAAGGGAGGGTCCAATTACAATGAGCAGTTCTTC
TRBJ2-3 | . | 15 | . | TRBV7-9 | CASSRIQGSTDTQYF | TGTGCCAGCAGCCGGATACAGGGAAGTACAGATACGCAGTATTTT
TRBJ2-6 | TRBD1 | 18 | . | TRBV11-1 | CASSLAAGGGPGANVLTF | TGTGCCAGCAGCTTAGCGGCAGGGGGCGGACCTGGGGCCAACGTCCTGACTTTC
TRBJ2-3 | TRBD1 | 15 | . | TRBV7-2 | CASSLYRGILDTQYF | TGTGCCAGCAGCCTGTACAGGGGGATACTGGATACGCAGTATTTT
TRBJ1-1 | TRBD1 | 15 | . | TRBV20-1 | CSASLGGGADTEAFF | TGCAGTGCTAGTCTCGGAGGGGGCGCCGACACTGAAGCTTTCTTT
TRBJ2-5 | . | 14 | . | TRBV19 | CASSQRQTQETQYF | TGTGCCAGTAGTCAACGACAGACCCAAGAGACCCAGTACTTC
TRBJ1-1 | . | 15 | . | TRBV6-5 | CASSYSAGRGTEAFF | TGTGCCAGCAGTTACTCGGCCGGGAGGGGGACTGAAGCTTTCTTT
TRBJ2-5 | TRBD2 | 14 | . | TRBV24-1 | CATSPAGGGETQYF | TGTGCCACCAGTCCGGCGGGGGGAGGAGAGACCCAGTACTTC
TRBJ2-5 | TRBD2 | 14 | . | TRBV24-1 | CATSRTSGKETQYF | TGTGCCACCAGCCGGACTAGCGGAAAAGAGACCCAGTACTTC
TRBJ2-7 | TRBD2 | 14 | . | TRBV2 | CASSLSGGPYEQYF | TGTGCCAGCAGTCTTAGCGGGGGTCCCTACGAGCAGTACTTC
TRBJ2-7 | . | 16 | . | TRBV5-1 | CASSLVTSGTGNEQYF | TGCGCCAGCAGCTTGGTAACTAGCGGGACAGGGAACGAGCAGTACTTC
TRBJ2-5 | . | 11 | . | TRBV20-1 | CSASQKETQYF | TGCAGTGCATCACAGAAAGAGACCCAGTACTTC
TRBJ1-4 | TRBD1 | 16 | . | TRBV28 | CASSSGKDRGNEKLFF | TGTGCCAGCAGTTCCGGAAAGGACAGGGGGAATGAAAAACTGTTTTTT
TRBJ1-1 | . | 14 | . | TRBV11-2 | CASSLGTANTEAFF | TGTGCCAGCAGCTTAGGGACTGCGAACACTGAAGCTTTCTTT
TRBJ1-1 | . | 13 | . | TRBV12-3/TRBV12-4 | CASSLGQYTEAFF | TGTGCCAGCAGTCTAGGACAGTACACTGAAGCTTTCTTT
TRBJ1-4 | . | 17 | . | TRBV27 | CASAPRAPQGLSEKLFF | TGTGCCAGCGCGCCTCGGGCACCACAGGGTTTGTCTGAAAAACTGTTTTTT
TRBJ2-7 | TRBD1 | 15 | . | TRBV7-8 | CASSRDRESSYEQYF | TGTGCCAGCAGCCGGGACAGGGAGAGCTCCTACGAGCAGTACTTC
TRBJ1-1 | . | 15 | once | TRBV18 | CASSPKEVTATEAFF | TGTGCCAGCTCACCCAAGGAGGTCACGGCCACTGAAGCTTTCTTT
TRBJ1-2 | . | 17 | . | TRBV6-2/TRBV6-3 | CASSLDATGTGDFGYTF | TGTGCCAGCAGCCTCGACGCCACGGGGACTGGCGATTTTGGCTACACCTTC
TRBJ1-4 | . | 16 | . | TRBV15 | CATSRLGEGTNEKLFF | TGTGCCACCAGCAGATTAGGGGAGGGAACTAATGAAAAACTGTTTTTT
TRBJ2-7 | TRBD2 | 13 | . | TRBV27 | CASSRVGGNEQYF | TGTGCCAGCAGCCGGGTGGGAGGGAACGAGCAGTACTTC
TRBJ2-5 | TRBD2 | 13 | . | TRBV3-1/TRBV3-2 | CASSRTSGETQYF | TGTGCCAGCAGCCGGACTAGCGGGGAGACCCAGTACTTC
TRBJ2-7 | . | 19 | . | TRBV3-1/TRBV3-2 | CASNIVLPGEEESSYEQYF | TGTGCCAGCAATATAGTGCTACCTGGAGAAGAAGAGAGCTCCTACGAGCAGTACTTC
TRBJ1-3 | . | 16 | few | TRBV5-1 | CASSHGDNNSGNTIYF | TGCGCCAGCAGCCACGGGGACAACAACTCTGGAAACACCATATATTTT